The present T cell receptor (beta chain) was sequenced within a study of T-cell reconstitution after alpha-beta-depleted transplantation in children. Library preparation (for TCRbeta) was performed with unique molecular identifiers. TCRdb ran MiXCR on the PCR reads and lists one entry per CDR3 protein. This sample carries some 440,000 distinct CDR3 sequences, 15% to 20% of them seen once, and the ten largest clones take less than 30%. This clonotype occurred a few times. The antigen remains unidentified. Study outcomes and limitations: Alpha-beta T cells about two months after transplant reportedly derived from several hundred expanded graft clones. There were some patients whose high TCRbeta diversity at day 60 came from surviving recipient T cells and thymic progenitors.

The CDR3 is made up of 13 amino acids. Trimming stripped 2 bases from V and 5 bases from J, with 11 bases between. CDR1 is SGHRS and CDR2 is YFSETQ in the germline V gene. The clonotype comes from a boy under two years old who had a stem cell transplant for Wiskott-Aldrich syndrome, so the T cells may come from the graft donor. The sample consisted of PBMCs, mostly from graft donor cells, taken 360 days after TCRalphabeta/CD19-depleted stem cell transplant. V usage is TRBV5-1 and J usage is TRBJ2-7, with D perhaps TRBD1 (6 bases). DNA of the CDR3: TGCGCCAGCAGCTTACAGGGTCTCAACGAGCAGTACTTC. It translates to CASSLQGLNEQYF.